Below are 29 T cell receptor beta chains sequenced from a single sample in a study of cytotoxic CD8 clonotypes in ibrutinib-treated CLL. Libraries were prepared by immunoSEQ multiplex PCR; TCRdb keeps only in-frame clonotypes and omits some of them. This table has around 150,000 clones, around 84% appearing once. The input for sequencing was PBMCs, taken after 12 months of ibrutinib treatment. These receptors all stem from a human donor with chronic lymphocytic leukemia.

The chain carries TRBV18 and TRBJ1-3; D is uncertain. CDR3 length: 14 residues. CDR1 is KGHSH and CDR2 is LQKENI in the germline V gene. V shed 6 bases and J shed 2 bases, with 11 bases lying between them. CDR3 nucleotide sequence: TGTGCCAGCTCCCCGGGAAGGCCTGGAAACACCATATATTTT. Protein sequence: CASSPGRPGNTIYF.

This chain links TRBV5-1 with TRBJ2-7; 9 bases map to TRBD2. Germline V lookup: CDR1 SGHRS, CDR2 YFSETQ. The CDR3 contains 18 residues. Trimming removed 1 base from V and 3 bases from J; junction bases left unmatched: 14. In DNA, the CDR3 is TGCGCCAGCAGCTTGCCGTCTTCAGGACTAGCGAACAACTACGAGCAGTACTTC. Translation gives CASSLPSSGLANNYEQYF.

The chain joins TRBV30 to TRBJ1-5; D not certain. This CDR3 spans 12 amino acids. The germline gives CDR1 GTSNPN, CDR2 SVGIG (reference sequence). Between the trimmed V and J ends, which lost 8 bases and 6 bases, there was a span of 14 bases. CDR3 in amino acids: CALLYVVQPQHF. CDR3 sequence (DNA): TGTGCCCTACTGTATGTAGTTCAGCCCCAGCATTTT.

This chain connects TRBV27 to TRBJ2-1; 12 nucleotides line up with TRBD2. The CDR3 covers 15 residues. Germline V gene sequence: CDR1 MNHEY, CDR2 SMNVEV (reference sequence). Unmatched junction bases numbered 6, after V lost 6 bases and J lost 6 bases. This chain's CDR3 is CASSGLAGGGNEQFF. CDR3 DNA: TGTGCCAGCAGCGGTCTAGCGGGAGGGGGCAATGAGCAGTTCTTC.

The chain employs TRBV7-9 and TRBJ1-2; TRBD1 aligns across 12 bases. The CDR3 contains 17 residues. The V gene's germline CDR1 is SEHNR and CDR2 FQNEAQ (reference sequence). J gave up 7 bases and V 5 bases, and 14 bases lay outside the gene matches. Written as DNA, the CDR3 is TGTGCCAGCAGCCCACCGGGACAGGGGGCGTTGTTAGGTGGCTACACCTTC. It codes for CASSPPGQGALLGGYTF.

This chain joins TRBV5-4 and TRBJ1-1; 8 bases are a match to TRBD1. The germline V gene has CDR1 SGHNT and CDR2 YYREEE (reference sequence). V trimming: 3 bases; J trimming: 3 bases; junction bases outside the gene matches: 4. This CDR3 region has 14 residues. The CDR3 DNA sequence: TGTGCCAGCAGCTCAACAGGGGGGTACACTGAAGCTTTCTTT. Translation: CASSSTGGYTEAFF.

This chain joins TRBV30 and TRBJ2-3, with 7 bases matching TRBD1. The CDR3 has 16 residues. In germline, CDR1 is GTSNPN, CDR2 SVGIG (reference sequence). V dropped 5 bases and J dropped 3; count of bases not matched to a gene: 14. Here the CDR3 DNA reads TGTGCCTGGTCGGGGTGGCAGGGGGAGTTGACAGATACGCAGTATTTT. It is translated as CAWSGWQGELTDTQYF.

The V and J genes are TRBV2 and TRBJ2-1; D remains unclear. V was clipped by 1 base and J by 0 bases, with 7 bases between them. Germline values: CDR1 SNHLY, CDR2 FYNNEI. This CDR3 has 15 residues. As DNA, the CDR3 is TGTGCCAGCAGTGAAGGCGTACTCTCCTACAATGAGCAGTTCTTC. It is translated as CASSEGVLSYNEQFF.

The V and J genes are TRBV7-6 and TRBJ1-1; no reliable D call. Germline assignment: CDR1 SGHVS and CDR2 FNYEAQ. The CDR3 is 17 residues long. The V gene lost 0 bases and the J gene lost 4 bases, with 18 bases spanning the gap. CDR3 DNA sequence: TGTGCCAGCAGCTTAGCTGCCGACCAGCTGGTTGGCACTGAAGCTTTCTTT. Translated, it gives CASSLAADQLVGTEAFF.

The rearrangement links TRBV4-2 to TRBJ2-3; 9 nucleotides agree with TRBD1. V gave up 4 bases and J gave up 3 bases; unmatched junction bases: 5. Germline V CDR1 and CDR2: LGHNA, YNFKEQ. This CDR3 region has 15 residues. The CDR3 nucleotides are TGTGCCAGCAGCCTCGGGGACAGGGCAACAGATACGCAGTATTTT. This codes for CASSLGDRATDTQYF.

This chain links TRBV4-2 with TRBJ2-7; D possibly uses TRBD1 or TRBD2 (5 bases each). Per germline, CDR1 LGHNA and CDR2 YNFKEQ. Trimming stripped 0 bases from V and 0 bases from J, with 12 bases between. CDR3 length: 16 residues. The CDR3 sequence is CASSQDGVGTSYEQYF. The CDR3, as DNA: TGTGCCAGCAGCCAAGATGGGGTGGGGACCTCCTACGAGCAGTACTTC.

The rearrangement links TRBV9 to TRBJ2-5; D unresolved. Trimming took 2 bases from V and 1 from J, leaving 12 bases between them. The germline CDR1 and CDR2 sequences are SGDLS and YYNGEE. The CDR3 consists of 15 residues. CDR3 coding DNA: TGTGCCAGCAGCGTCTTGGTCGGTGCCCAAGAGACCCAGTACTTC. Translation gives CASSVLVGAQETQYF.

In its sample, this clone was seen a few times. The chain couples TRBV5-4 to TRBJ2-1, with 7 bases matching TRBD2. J lost 4 bases, V lost 4 bases, and 11 bases had no gene match. Germline values: CDR1 SGHNT, CDR2 YYREEE (reference sequence). The CDR3 covers 16 residues. The chain's CDR3 is CASSPGGSAGYNEQFF. In nucleotides, the CDR3 is TGTGCCAGCAGCCCGGGAGGTAGCGCTGGTTACAATGAGCAGTTCTTC.

The chain links TRBV5-4 to TRBJ2-1; possible D gene TRBD2, 6 bases. The CDR3 length is 16 residues. V was pared by 5 bases and J by 0 bases, with 15 bases between. Looked up from germline, CDR1 is SGHNT and CDR2 is YYREEE (reference sequence). This CDR3 reads CASSSPGLSSYNEQFF. The CDR3 DNA is TGTGCCAGCAGTTCTCCGGGACTTAGCTCCTACAATGAGCAGTTCTTC.

This chain uses TRBV27 with TRBJ2-1; 8 bases agree with TRBD2. V was pared by 2 bases and J by 10 bases, with 4 bases of the junction left unmatched. Germline V CDR1 and CDR2: MNHEY, SMNVEV (reference sequence). The CDR3 is 13 residues long. The CDR3 loop is CASSLLLAGEQFF. CDR3 sequence (DNA): TGTGCCAGCAGTTTACTCTTAGCGGGGGAGCAGTTCTTC.

J is TRBJ2-7 and V is TRBV28; possible D gene TRBD1, 6 bases. This CDR3 has 15 amino acids. Trimming removed 5 bases from V and 0 bases from J, with 14 bases in between. CDR1 is MDHEN, CDR2 SYDVKM, per germline. This chain's CDR3 is CASSAGDTGSYEQYF. Written as DNA, the CDR3 is TGTGCCAGCAGTGCCGGGGACACGGGCTCCTACGAGCAGTACTTC. Supplemented by reference TRBV28 and TRBJ2-7, the full variable domain reads DVKVTQSSRYLVKRTGEKVFLECVQDMDHENMFWYRQDPGLGLRLIYFSYDVKMKEKGDIPEGYSVSREKKERFSLILESASTNQTSMYLCASSAGDTGSYEQYFGPGTRLTVT.

On this clone itself: In the same sample, other DNA sequences code for this CDR3. The genes are TRBV2 and TRBJ1-1; D not resolved. The length of the CDR3 is 13 residues. Germline lookup yields CDR1 SNHLY and CDR2 FYNNEI. V lost 6 bases and J lost 2, with 10 bases in between. The CDR3 coding sequence is TGTGCCAGCAGCTTCAGTGAAAACACTGAAGCTTTCTTT. Translating gives CASSFSENTEAFF.

This chain links TRBV27 with TRBJ1-5; 9 bases are shared with TRBD1. The CDR3 is 14 amino acids. Trimming cost V 6 bases and J 6 bases; bases outside gene matches: 6. In germline, CDR1 is MNHEY, CDR2 SMNVEV (reference sequence). CDR3 sequence: CASRRDRVGQPQHF. In DNA form, the CDR3 reads TGTGCCAGCAGGAGGGACAGGGTGGGTCAGCCCCAGCATTTT.

The rearrangement joins TRBV11-2 to TRBJ1-2; 8 positions match TRBD1. Trimming cost V 4 bases and J 7 bases; bases outside gene matches: 5. The CDR3 runs to 13 residues. Germline V gives CDR1 SGHAT, CDR2 FQNNGV. The chain's CDR3 is CASSSTQGAGYTF. CDR3 sequence (DNA): TGTGCCAGCAGCTCTACCCAGGGGGCTGGCTACACCTTC.

Concerning this clone: Other DNA sequences in the same sample also yield this CDR3. The chain uses TRBV7-3 and TRBJ2-7; perhaps TRBD2 as D (5 bases). The CDR3 spans 13 residues. Trimming removed 3 bases at V and 0 bases at J, with 6 bases between. Germline CDR1 and CDR2: SGHTA and FQGTGA. Written as DNA, the CDR3 is TGTGCCAGCAGCTTCGGGATCTCCTACGAGCAGTACTTC. It encodes CASSFGISYEQYF.

This chain links TRBV4-1 with TRBJ2-1, with D possibly TRBD2 on 5 matching bases. CDR1 is MGHRA and CDR2 is YSYEKL in the germline V gene. This CDR3 contains 19 residues. Trimming took off 0 bases at V and 0 bases at J, with 18 bases between the two ends. The CDR3 loop is CASSQDRTPAANSYNEQFF. The CDR3 DNA reads as TGCGCCAGCAGCCAAGATCGGACTCCAGCGGCCAACTCCTACAATGAGCAGTTCTTC.

The sample holds a few counts of this clone. The chain has TRBV18 and TRBJ1-1; D remains ambiguous. Deletions cut 0 bases from V and 1 base from J, with 9 bases between. Germline assignment: CDR1 KGHSH and CDR2 LQKENI. CDR3 size: 15 residues. CDR3 protein: CASSPPTTSNTEAFF. DNA for the CDR3: TGTGCCAGCTCACCACCGACGACATCGAACACTGAAGCTTTCTTT.

The chain uses TRBV28 and TRBJ1-2; tentatively, D is TRBD1 (5 bases). The V gene's germline CDR1 is MDHEN and CDR2 SYDVKM. With 3 bases removed from V and 5 bases from J, the gap between germline ends came to 16 bases. This CDR3 spans 15 amino acids. The CDR3 reads CASSFADRGRYGYTF. The DNA of the CDR3 is TGTGCCAGCAGTTTCGCAGATAGGGGAAGGTATGGCTACACCTTC.

This rearrangement joins TRBV27 to TRBJ2-1; TRBD2 matches at 8 bases. This CDR3 has 17 residues. Germline V gene sequence: CDR1 MNHEY, CDR2 SMNVEV (reference sequence). The V gene end was trimmed by 2 bases and the J gene end by 7 bases; junction bases not matched to a gene: 13. CDR3: CASSLDFRAGVRNEQFF. CDR3 DNA: TGTGCCAGCAGTTTAGATTTCAGAGCGGGAGTTCGTAATGAGCAGTTCTTC.

The chain is built from TRBV5-1 and TRBJ2-5, with TRBD1 matching 7 bases. CDR1 SGHRS and CDR2 YFSETQ come from the germline V gene. Germline trimming cut 7 bases from V and 4 bases from J; bases unmatched to any gene: 7. The CDR3 sequence is 13 residues long. Here the CDR3 DNA reads TGCGCCAGCCGCGTATCAGGGGGAGAGACCCAGTACTTC. Protein product: CASRVSGGETQYF.

V and J are TRBV5-5 and TRBJ2-7, with D perhaps matching TRBD1 or TRBD2 (5 bases each). The germline CDR1 and CDR2 sequences are SGHKS and YYEKEE (reference sequence). Trimming took off 4 bases at V and 2 bases at J, with 13 bases between the two ends. The length of the CDR3 is 14 residues. CDR3 DNA: TGTGCCAGCAGCCCAGGACTGGGGCCCTACGAGCAGTACTTC. Translating gives CASSPGLGPYEQYF.

V usage is TRBV9 and J usage is TRBJ2-4; the D gene could be TRBD1 or TRBD2 (5 bases each). Germline V gives CDR1 SGDLS, CDR2 YYNGEE. The CDR3 consists of 17 residues. V lost 4 bases to trimming and J lost 5 bases, with 22 bases between them. The CDR3 nucleotides are TGTGCCAGCAGCCCTAGTAAGGTCCGGGACCCCCAAAACATTCAGTACTTC. Translating gives CASSPSKVRDPQNIQYF.

As regards this clone: At the DNA level, this CDR3 is encoded by other sequences in the same sample as well. The rearrangement links TRBV5-1 to TRBJ1-2, with a possible D match to TRBD1 (6 bases). V lost 2 bases and J lost 3, with 8 bases in between. Germline V gives CDR1 SGHRS, CDR2 YFSETQ. The CDR3 loop spans 13 amino acids. The CDR3 sequence is CASSLAGDYGYTF. CDR3 DNA sequence: TGCGCCAGCAGCTTAGCAGGGGACTATGGCTACACCTTC.

The chain links TRBV7-9 to TRBJ1-1; a weak D match, TRBD1 (6 bases). V lost 1 base and J 7 bases, leaving 13 bases between the germline ends. The CDR3 is made up of 14 amino acids. From germline, CDR1 is SEHNR and CDR2 FQNEAQ (reference sequence). The DNA of the CDR3 is TGTGCCAGCAGCTTAGGAGGGGGAAGGGTTGAAGCTTTCTTT. Translated: CASSLGGGRVEAFF.